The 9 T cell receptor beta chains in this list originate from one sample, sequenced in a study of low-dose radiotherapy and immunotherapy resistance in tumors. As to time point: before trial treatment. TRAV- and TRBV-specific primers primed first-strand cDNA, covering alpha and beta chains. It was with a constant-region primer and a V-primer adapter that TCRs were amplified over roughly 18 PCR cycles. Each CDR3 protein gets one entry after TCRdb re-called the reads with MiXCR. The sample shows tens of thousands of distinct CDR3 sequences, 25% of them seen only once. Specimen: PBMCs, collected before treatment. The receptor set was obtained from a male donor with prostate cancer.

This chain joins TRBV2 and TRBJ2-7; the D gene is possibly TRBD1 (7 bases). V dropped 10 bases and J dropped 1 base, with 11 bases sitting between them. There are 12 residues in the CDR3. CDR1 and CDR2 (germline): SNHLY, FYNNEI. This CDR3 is CAIQGGSYEQYF. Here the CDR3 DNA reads TGTGCCATCCAGGGGGGATCCTACGAGCAGTACTTC.

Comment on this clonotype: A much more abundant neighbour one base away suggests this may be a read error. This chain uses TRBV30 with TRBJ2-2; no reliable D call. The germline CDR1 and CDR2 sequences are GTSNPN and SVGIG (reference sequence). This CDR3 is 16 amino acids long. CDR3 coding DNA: TGTGTCTGGAGTGTACGTGCAGGTGGGCTCGTCAGGGAGCTGTTTTTT. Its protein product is CVWSVRAGGLVRELFF. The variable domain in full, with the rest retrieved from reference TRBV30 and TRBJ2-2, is SQTIHQWPATLVQPVGSPLSLECTVEGTSNPNLYWYRQAAGRGLQLLFYSVGIGQISSEVPQNLSASRPQDRQFILSSKKLLLSDSGFYLCVWSVRAGGLVRELFFGEGSRLTVL.

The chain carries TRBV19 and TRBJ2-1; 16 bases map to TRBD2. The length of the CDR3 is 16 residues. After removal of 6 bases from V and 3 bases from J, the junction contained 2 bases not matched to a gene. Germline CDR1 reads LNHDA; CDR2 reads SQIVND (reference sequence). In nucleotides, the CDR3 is TGTGCCAGTAGCGGGACTAGCGGGGGGGGCTACAATGAGCAGTTCTTC. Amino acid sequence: CASSGTSGGGYNEQFF.

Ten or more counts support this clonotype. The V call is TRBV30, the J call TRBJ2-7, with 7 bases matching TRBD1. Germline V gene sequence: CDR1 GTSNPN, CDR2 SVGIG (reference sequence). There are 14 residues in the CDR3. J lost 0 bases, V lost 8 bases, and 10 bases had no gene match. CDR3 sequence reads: CARDRDRASYEQYF. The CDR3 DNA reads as TGTGCCAGAGACCGGGACAGAGCCTCCTACGAGCAGTACTTC. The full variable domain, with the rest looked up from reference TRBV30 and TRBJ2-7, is SQTIHQWPATLVQPVGSPLSLECTVEGTSNPNLYWYRQAAGRGLQLLFYSVGIGQISSEVPQNLSASRPQDRQFILSSKKLLLSDSGFYLCARDRDRASYEQYFGPGTRLTVT.

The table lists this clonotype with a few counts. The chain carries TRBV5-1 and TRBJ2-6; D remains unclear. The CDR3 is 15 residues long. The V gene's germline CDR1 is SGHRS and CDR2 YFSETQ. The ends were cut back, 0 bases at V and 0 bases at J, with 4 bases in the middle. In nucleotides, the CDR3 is TGCGCCAGCAGCTTGGGGTACTCTGGGGCCAACGTCCTGACTTTC. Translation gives CASSLGYSGANVLTF.

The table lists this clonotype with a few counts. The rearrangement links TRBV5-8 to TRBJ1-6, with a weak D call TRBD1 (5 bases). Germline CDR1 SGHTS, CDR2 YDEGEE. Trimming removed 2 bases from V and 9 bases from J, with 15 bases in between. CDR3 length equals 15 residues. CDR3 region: CASSLVAQDTSPLHF. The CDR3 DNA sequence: TGTGCCAGCAGCTTAGTGGCACAGGACACTTCACCCCTCCACTTT.

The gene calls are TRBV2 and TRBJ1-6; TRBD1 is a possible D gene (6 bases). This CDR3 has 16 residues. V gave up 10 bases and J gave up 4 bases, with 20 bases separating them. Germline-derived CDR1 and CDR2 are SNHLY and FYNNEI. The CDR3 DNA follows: TGTGCCACAGGACAGCCTCGAGACCTATATAATTCACCCCTCCACTTT. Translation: CATGQPRDLYNSPLHF. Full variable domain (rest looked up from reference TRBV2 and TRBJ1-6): EPEVTQTPSHQVTQMGQEVILRCVPISNHLYFYWYRQILGQKVEFLVSFYNNEISEKSEIFDDQFSVERPDGSNFTLKIRSTKLEDSAMYFCATGQPRDLYNSPLHFGNGTRLTVT.

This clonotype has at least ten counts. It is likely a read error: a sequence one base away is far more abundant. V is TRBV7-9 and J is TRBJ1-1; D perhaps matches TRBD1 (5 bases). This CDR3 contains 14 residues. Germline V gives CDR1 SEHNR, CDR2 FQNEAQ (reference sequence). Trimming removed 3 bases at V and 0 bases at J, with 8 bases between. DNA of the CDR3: TGTGCCAGCAGCTTCTCAGGGTTGAACACTGAAGCTTTCTTT. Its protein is CASSFSGLNTEAFF.

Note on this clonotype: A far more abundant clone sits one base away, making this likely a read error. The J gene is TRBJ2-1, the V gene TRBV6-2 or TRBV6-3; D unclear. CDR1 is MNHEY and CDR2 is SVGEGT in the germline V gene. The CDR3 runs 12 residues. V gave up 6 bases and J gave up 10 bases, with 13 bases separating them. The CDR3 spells CASSPDGYEQFF. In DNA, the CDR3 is TGTGCCAGCAGCCCGGACGGCTACGAGCAGTTCTTC.